The 9 T cell receptor beta chains reported below all come from one sample, sequenced in a study of cytomegalovirus exposure and HLA in healthy donors. Repertoires were generated with immunoSEQ multiplex PCR, while TCRdb's copy carries only in-frame clones and drops some. Here the sample spans tens of thousands of clones, about nine tenths being singletons. The sample taken for sequencing was PBMCs. These TCRs come from a man in his thirties or forties in good health and CMV-seronegative.

The V call is TRBV18, the J call TRBJ2-5; D is unclear. Trimming pared 1 base from V and 0 bases from J, leaving 12 bases between. Germline V gene data show CDR1 as KGHSH and CDR2 as LQKENI. The length of the CDR3 is 16 residues. As DNA, the CDR3 is TGTGCCAGCTCACCACTCCTAGTTATAAACCAAGAGACCCAGTACTTC. As protein: CASSPLLVINQETQYF.

The CDR3 DNA reads as TGTGCCAGTAGTATACTACTAGCGGGGGCAGATACGCAGTATTTT. It is translated as CASSILLAGADTQYF. This chain connects TRBV19 to TRBJ2-3; TRBD2 aligns across 11 bases. Germline lookup yields CDR1 LNHDA and CDR2 SQIVND (reference sequence). V lost 2 bases to trimming and J lost 4 bases; unmatched junction nucleotides: 2. The CDR3 is 15 amino acids.

This chain links TRBV10-3 with TRBJ2-3; TRBD2 agrees at 8 bases. Germline V gives CDR1 ENHRY, CDR2 SYGVKD. The junction had 10 bases not matched to a gene; V was cut back by 4 bases and J by 4 bases. The CDR3 has 16 residues. CDR3 sequence reads: CAISGAAGELSDTQYF. The CDR3 bases are TGTGCCATCAGTGGCGCAGCGGGAGAGCTCTCAGATACGCAGTATTTT.

The chain links TRBV11-1 to TRBJ1-3; weak D call: TRBD1 (5 bases). Germline V gene data show CDR1 as SGHAT and CDR2 as FQDESV (reference sequence). Deletions cut 4 bases from V and 5 bases from J, with 9 bases between. The CDR3 is 13 amino acids. The CDR3 is CASSWGLRNTIYF. The CDR3 nucleotides are TGTGCCAGCAGCTGGGGACTGCGAAACACCATATATTTT.

The gene calls are TRBV7-2 and TRBJ1-5; D is undetermined. The CDR3 loop spans 12 amino acids. Germline V gives CDR1 SGHTA, CDR2 FQGNSA. Trimming stripped 1 base from V and 5 bases from J, with 3 bases between. The CDR3 DNA reads TGTGCCAGCAGCTTAGTCGATCAGCCCCAGCATTTT. Translating it yields CASSLVDQPQHF. Combining the CDR3 with reference TRBV7-2 and TRBJ1-5 gives the whole variable domain GAGVSQSPSNKVTEKGKDVELRCDPISGHTALYWYRQSLGQGLEFLIYFQGNSAPDKSGLPSDRFSAERTGGSVSTLTIQRTQQEDSAVYLCASSLVDQPQHFGDGTRLSIL.

The CDR3 protein is CASSSPGTGSNSRFF. In nucleotides, the CDR3 is TGTGCCAGCAGTTCCCCCGGGACAGGGTCTAATTCTCGTTTTTTT. V is TRBV28 and J is TRBJ1-4; 9 bases fit TRBD1. The CDR3 is 15 residues long. In germline, CDR1 is MDHEN, CDR2 SYDVKM. With 4 bases clipped from V and 17 bases from J, the junction kept 17 bases outside the gene matches.

V usage is TRBV9 and J usage is TRBJ1-1; 7 positions match TRBD1. Trimming at V came to 3 bases and at J to 1 base, leaving 6 bases not matched to a gene. In germline, CDR1 is SGDLS, CDR2 YYNGEE. The CDR3 totals 15 residues. CDR3 loop: CASSARTGPNTEAFF. The CDR3 DNA follows: TGTGCCAGCAGCGCCCGGACAGGACCGAACACTGAAGCTTTCTTT. Looking up the rest from reference TRBV9 and TRBJ1-1 gives the full variable domain: DSGVTQTPKHLITATGQRVTLRCSPRSGDLSVYWYQQSLDQGLQFLIQYYNGEERAKGNILERFSAQQFPDLHSELNLSSLELGDSALYFCASSARTGPNTEAFFGQGTRLTVV.

This clone was seen more than once but under ten times. The chain recombines TRBV28 with TRBJ2-6; 8 bases match TRBD1. Trimming removed 5 bases from V and 1 base from J; junction bases left unmatched: 1. Looked up from germline, CDR1 is MDHEN and CDR2 is SYDVKM. The CDR3 length is 15 residues. In nucleotides, the CDR3 is TGTGCCAGCAGTCAGGGGGCGTCTGGGGCCAACGTCCTGACTTTC. Translation: CASSQGASGANVLTF.

This clone was detected only once. The chain combines TRBV9 with TRBJ2-3; 10 bases align to TRBD2. The length of the CDR3 is 17 residues. Per germline, CDR1 SGDLS and CDR2 YYNGEE. The V gene end was trimmed by 0 bases and the J gene end by 1 base; junction bases not matched to a gene: 5. CDR3 residues: CASSVAYLAGGTDTQYF. CDR3 DNA sequence: TGTGCCAGCAGCGTAGCTTACCTAGCGGGAGGCACAGATACGCAGTATTTT.